This TCR beta chain was sequenced for a study of blood T cell repertoires in COVID-19. Study as a whole: From the United States, Italy and Spain came samples of acute and convalescent COVID-19. The analysed material was cDNA or gDNA that came from T cells, B-cell-depleted T cells, or PBMCs.

Per the authors' pipeline: The assay estimated nucleated cells by amplifying reference gene primers. TCRdb's table, derived via immunoSEQ multiplex PCR, lists solely in-frame clones and lacks some. V and J calls and clone size are as listed in that table; D and trimming were resolved from the DNA. The sample yields tens of thousands of clones, 87% seen once. This receptor was identified in a man aged 45-60 years with active or convalescent COVID-19. Sequenced material: peripheral blood.

The CDR3 region has the DNA TGTGCCAGCAGCTTAGGGTTCGGGTCCCCTGGCAATCAGCCCCAGCATTTT. Amino acid sequence: CASSLGFGSPGNQPQHF. The chain is built from TRBV11-2 and TRBJ1-5, with D unresolved. This CDR3 spans 17 amino acids. Germline V lookup: CDR1 SGHAT, CDR2 FQNNGV. V gave up 1 base and J gave up 2 bases, with 15 bases separating them.